Each of the 25 T cell receptor beta chains below was sequenced from the same sample in a study of blood T cell repertoires in COVID-19. Measured with immunoSEQ multiplex PCR; TCRdb has only the in-frame clones, and not every one. The sample comprises a few hundred thousand clones, around 80% of which are singletons, and 9.7% rests with the top ten. Source material: peripheral blood. These TCRs come from a man between 45 and 60 years old with active or convalescent COVID-19.

CDR3 sequence (DNA): TGTGCCAGCTCACCGGGACTAGCGGGAGCGGGGTATGAGCAGTTCTTC. Protein sequence: CASSPGLAGAGYEQFF. The V gene is TRBV18, the J gene TRBJ2-1; 14 nucleotides align to TRBD2. The ends lost 3 bases at V and 8 bases at J; junction bases unmatched: 6. The CDR3 sequence is 16 residues long. In germline, CDR1 is KGHSH, CDR2 LQKENI.

The CDR3 loop reads CARSGTSESNTDTQYF. The CDR3 region has the DNA TGTGCCAGGTCCGGGACTAGCGAGTCTAACACAGATACGCAGTATTTT. The gene calls are TRBV7-2 and TRBJ2-3; 10 bases line up with TRBD2. The CDR3 runs 16 residues. Germline CDR1 reads SGHTA; CDR2 reads FQGNSA. V lost 9 bases to trimming and J lost 2 bases; unmatched junction nucleotides: 11.

The chain has TRBV28 and TRBJ2-7; weak D call: TRBD1 (5 bases). The CDR3 contains 14 residues. Per germline, CDR1 MDHEN and CDR2 SYDVKM. V lost 5 bases and J lost 2, with 13 bases in between. The CDR3 protein is CASSPLAGPYEQYV. CDR3 sequence (DNA): TGTGCCAGCAGTCCCCTTGCAGGGCCCTACGAGCAGTACGTC.

This clone was observed a few times. The rearrangement joins TRBV4-3 to TRBJ2-4; TRBD1 is a possible D gene (6 bases). CDR1 and CDR2 from the germline V gene are LGHNA and YSLEER. This CDR3 region has 14 residues. V lost 0 bases and J lost 6, with 9 bases in between. The CDR3 DNA follows: TGCGCCAGCAGCCAAGACACACAGGGAAACATTCAGTACTTC. Its protein product is CASSQDTQGNIQYF.

This sequence joins TRBV10-1 and TRBJ1-4; TRBD1 might be the D (5 bases). Between the trimmed V and J ends, which lost 7 bases and 4 bases, there was a span of 10 bases. Per germline, CDR1 WNHNN and CDR2 SYGVQD (reference sequence). This CDR3 is 13 amino acids long. The CDR3 DNA reads TGCGCCAGCACGGGGGATCTTAATGAAAAACTGTTTTTT. This sequence encodes CASTGDLNEKLFF.

This rearrangement joins TRBV5-1 to TRBJ1-2; TRBD1 might be the D (6 bases). V lost 4 bases to trimming and J lost 6 bases, with 13 bases between them. This CDR3 comprises 13 residues. The V gene's germline CDR1 is SGHRS and CDR2 YFSETQ. CDR3 protein: CASSRGGTDGYTF. In DNA form, the CDR3 reads TGCGCCAGCAGCCGGGGGGGCACCGATGGCTACACCTTC.

This rearrangement joins TRBV5-1 to TRBJ2-3, with 9 bases that match TRBD2. Germline V lookup: CDR1 SGHRS, CDR2 YFSETQ. Trimming took 0 bases from V and 1 from J; bases not matched to a gene: 6. The CDR3 is made up of 17 amino acids. Here the CDR3 DNA reads TGCGCCAGCAGCTTGGGGGCTAGCGGGGACGGCACAGATACGCAGTATTTT. This sequence encodes CASSLGASGDGTDTQYF. Full variable domain (rest looked up from reference TRBV5-1 and TRBJ2-3): KAGVTQTPRYLIKTRGQQVTLSCSPISGHRSVSWYQQTPGQGLQFLFEYFSETQRNKGNFPGRFSGRQFSNSRSEMNVSTLELGDSALYLCASSLGASGDGTDTQYFGPGTRLTVL.

The chain joins TRBV7-9 to TRBJ2-7; D is unclear. Germline V lookup: CDR1 SEHNR, CDR2 FQNEAQ (reference sequence). The CDR3 consists of 13 residues. V lost 5 bases to trimming and J lost 2 bases, with 10 bases between them. In DNA form, the CDR3 reads TGTGCCAGCAGCCCAACTGCCGCCTACGAGCAGTACTTC. Its translation: CASSPTAAYEQYF.

Worth noting for this clone: Sequence at one end of the junction differs from germline and may be a read error. The chain is built from TRBV14 and TRBJ2-7; 13 bases map to TRBD2. CDR3 length: 15 amino acids. The germline CDR1 and CDR2 sequences are SGHDN and FVKESK. The CDR3 DNA is TGTGCCAGCAGCCGTGGGACTAGCGGGACCTACGCGCAGTACTTC. It translates to CASSRGTSGTYAQYF. Variable domain in full (rest from reference TRBV14 and TRBJ2-7): EAGVTQFPSHSVIEKGQTVTLRCDPISGHDNLYWYRRVMGKEIKFLLHFVKESKQDESGMPNNRFLAERTGGTYSTLKVQPAELEDSGVYFCASSRGTSGTYAQYFGPGTRLTVT.

The chain recombines TRBV11-2 with TRBJ2-5; 9 nucleotides line up with TRBD1. The germline CDR1 and CDR2 sequences are SGHAT and FQNNGV. The CDR3 is 14 amino acids. After removal of 6 bases from V and 5 bases from J, the junction contained 7 bases not matched to a gene. The CDR3 spells CASRHRGRRETQYF. CDR3 DNA sequence: TGTGCCAGCAGGCACAGGGGGCGAAGGGAGACCCAGTACTTC.

Here the CDR3 DNA reads TGTGCCACCGCAAGGGGGAGCTTACAAGAGACCCAGTACTTC. This gives the protein CATARGSLQETQYF. The chain links TRBV24-1 to TRBJ2-5; a weak D match, TRBD1 (6 bases). CDR3 length: 14 amino acids. Germline loops: CDR1 KGHDR, CDR2 SFDVKD. V was trimmed by 9 bases and J by 2 bases, leaving 15 bases between them.

The chain joins TRBV7-3 to TRBJ1-6; D is unresolved. Germline assignment: CDR1 SGHTA and CDR2 FQGTGA. The CDR3 is 15 residues long. V was shortened by 2 bases and J by 0 bases, with 5 bases between the two germline ends. CDR3: CASSLLGSYNSPLHF. The DNA of the CDR3 is TGTGCCAGCAGCTTACTAGGCTCCTATAATTCACCCCTCCACTTT.

CDR3 sequence reads: CASSLGRRAVQETQYF. CDR3 nucleotide sequence: TGTGCCAGCAGCTTAGGTAGGAGGGCAGTACAAGAGACCCAGTACTTC. V usage is TRBV13 and J usage is TRBJ2-5, with D possibly TRBD2 on 6 matching bases. The CDR3 sequence is 16 residues long. Germline V gene data show CDR1 as PRHDT and CDR2 as FYEKMQ (reference sequence). V was cut by 0 bases and J by 2 bases, with 13 bases left in between.

The chain links TRBV19 to TRBJ2-7; TRBD1 agrees at 7 bases. Germline V gene data show CDR1 as LNHDA and CDR2 as SQIVND (reference sequence). The CDR3 consists of 15 residues. The ends lost 6 bases at V and 2 bases at J; junction bases unmatched: 10. DNA for the CDR3: TGTGCCAGTAGCGCCGACAGGGAAGGTCCCTACGAGCAGTACTTC. Residues: CASSADREGPYEQYF. The full variable domain, completed using reference TRBV19 and TRBJ2-7, is DGGITQSPKYLFRKEGQNVTLSCEQNLNHDAMYWYRQDPGQGLRLIYYSQIVNDFQKGDIAEGYSVSREKKESFPLTVTSAQKNPTAFYLCASSADREGPYEQYFGPGTRLTVT.

The gene calls are TRBV9 and TRBJ2-1; no definite D call. The germline V and J ends were trimmed by 4 bases and 6 bases, with 17 bases remaining between them. Germline CDR1 reads SGDLS; CDR2 reads YYNGEE. This CDR3 is 15 amino acids long. The DNA of the CDR3 is TGTGCCAGCAGCCCAGAGGTAGCCACCCTCAATGAGCAGTTCTTC. This codes for CASSPEVATLNEQFF.

The rearrangement links TRBV29-1 to TRBJ2-1, with D tentatively TRBD2 (5 bases). Germline values: CDR1 SQVTM, CDR2 ANQGSEA. Trimming left V 4 bases short and J 0 bases short, with 16 bases between. The CDR3 spans 16 residues. This CDR3 is CSVVGGFPSSYNEQFF. The CDR3 nucleotides read TGCAGCGTTGTAGGCGGGTTCCCGAGCTCCTACAATGAGCAGTTCTTC.

Only one count was recorded for this clone. This rearrangement joins TRBV2 to TRBJ1-1, with D possibly TRBD1 on 5 matching bases. Per the germline V gene, CDR1 is SNHLY and CDR2 is FYNNEI. This CDR3 is 14 amino acids long. V gave up 9 bases and J gave up 4 bases, with 18 bases separating them. CDR3 residues: CASGQGFTVTEAFF. The CDR3 DNA reads TGTGCCAGTGGGCAGGGCTTCACGGTCACTGAAGCTTTCTTT.

This clone was found once. V is TRBV27 and J is TRBJ2-1, with unresolved D. The CDR3 loop spans 13 amino acids. Per germline, CDR1 MNHEY and CDR2 SMNVEV (reference sequence). V lost 0 bases and J lost 12, with 12 bases in between. DNA of the CDR3: TGTGCCAGCAGTTTATCGGGCCCCTTGGGGCAGTTCTTC. This gives the protein CASSLSGPLGQFF.

This chain uses TRBV6-5 with TRBJ2-2, with 7 bases matching TRBD1. The CDR3 totals 14 residues. V was pared by 6 bases and J by 4 bases, with 5 bases of the junction left unmatched. Germline V gene data show CDR1 as MNHEY and CDR2 as SVGAGI. As DNA, the CDR3 is TGTGCCAGCAGCCTGACAGGGAGCACCGGGGAGCTGTTTTTT. It translates to CASSLTGSTGELFF.

V and J are TRBV28 and TRBJ2-3; the D gene is possibly TRBD2 (6 bases). The V end was cut by 7 bases, the J end by 7 bases, with 21 bases between. From germline, CDR1 is MDHEN and CDR2 SYDVKM. The CDR3 totals 15 residues. The CDR3 DNA is TGTGCCAGCAAAGCCACCGTCGCGGGGTTCCATACGCAGTATTTT. It yields the protein CASKATVAGFHTQYF.

The rearrangement uses TRBV5-5 and TRBJ1-5; D is possibly TRBD1 (6 bases). Germline V gene data show CDR1 as SGHKS and CDR2 as YYEKEE (reference sequence). The CDR3 runs 18 residues. Trimming shortened V by 4 bases and J by 1 base, and 21 bases separated the two germline ends. The chain's CDR3 is CASSPRIVGTPSNQPQHF. CDR3 nucleotide sequence: TGTGCCAGCAGCCCCCGAATTGTCGGGACACCAAGCAATCAGCCCCAGCATTTT.

Details on this clone: This CDR3 is also generated by other DNA sequences in the sample. CDR3 residues: CASSAGQGPDTQYF. The CDR3 DNA reads TGTGCCAGCAGCGCCGGACAGGGCCCAGATACGCAGTATTTT. The chain links TRBV9 to TRBJ2-3, with TRBD1 identical over 8 bases. The CDR3 contains 14 residues. V shed 3 bases and J 4 bases; nucleotides not matched to a gene: 4. The germline V gene encodes CDR1 SGDLS and CDR2 YYNGEE. Supplemented by reference TRBV9 and TRBJ2-3, the full variable domain reads DSGVTQTPKHLITATGQRVTLRCSPRSGDLSVYWYQQSLDQGLQFLIQYYNGEERAKGNILERFSAQQFPDLHSELNLSSLELGDSALYFCASSAGQGPDTQYFGPGTRLTVL.

This chain links TRBV7-2 with TRBJ1-2; D ambiguous. Trimming cost V 1 base and J 8 bases, with 14 bases left between them. The CDR3 runs to 14 residues. Germline CDR1 and CDR2: SGHTA and FQGNSA. The DNA for the CDR3 is TGTGCCAGCAGCTTAGGGTCCGAGCTCTGGGGCTACACCTTC. Its translation: CASSLGSELWGYTF.

This clone was recorded a few times. J is TRBJ2-1 and V is TRBV15; 10 bases map to TRBD2. Trimming took 0 bases from V and 7 from J; bases not matched to a gene: 9. This CDR3 is built from 17 residues. CDR1 and CDR2 (germline): LNHNV, YYDKDF (reference sequence). This chain's CDR3 is CATSRDPASGSANEQFF. CDR3 nucleotides: TGTGCCACCAGCAGAGACCCTGCTAGCGGGAGCGCGAATGAGCAGTTCTTC.

The V call is TRBV28, the J call TRBJ1-1, with 7 bases lining up with TRBD1. CDR3 length: 17 amino acids. V shed 6 bases and J 4 bases; nucleotides not matched to a gene: 17. CDR1 is MDHEN, CDR2 SYDVKM, per germline. CDR3 in DNA: TGTGCCAGCAGACACCACCCGACAGGGAAAAGGAGCACTGAAGCTTTCTTT. It is translated as CASRHHPTGKRSTEAFF. Complete variable domain (other parts from reference TRBV28 and TRBJ1-1): DVKVTQSSRYLVKRTGEKVFLECVQDMDHENMFWYRQDPGLGLRLIYFSYDVKMKEKGDIPEGYSVSREKKERFSLILESASTNQTSMYLCASRHHPTGKRSTEAFFGQGTRLTVV.